The clone carrying this TCR beta chain was recorded a few times. Antigen: not known. Isolation yielded PBMCs, at least 7 million per sample, in every case. After removal of 6 bases from V and 4 bases from J, the junction contained 11 bases not matched to a gene. The CDR3 covers 15 residues. The germline V gene encodes CDR1 MNHEY and CDR2 SMNVEV (reference sequence). A sample-barcoded 5' primer and a J-beta primer mix were used in a second PCR of roughly 7 to 11 cycles. TCRdb re-derived calls from the 5' RACE reads in MiXCR, one entry per CDR3 protein. The sample includes 600,000 to 850,000 distinct CDR3 sequences, more than 40% seen only once; the top ten take 20% to 25%. This specimen comes from a study of blood T cells in healthy people across ages. Study-wide results and limits: There were more naive CD4+ cells and higher diversity in long-lived donors than in aged donors.

The genes are TRBV27 and TRBJ1-1; 7 bases match TRBD1. The sample comprised blood. The origin of this receptor is a woman aged 55-70 years in good health. CDR3 sequence reads: CASRKGAGVGTEAFF. CDR3 nucleotide sequence: TGTGCCAGCAGGAAGGGGGCAGGAGTTGGCACTGAAGCTTTCTTT.